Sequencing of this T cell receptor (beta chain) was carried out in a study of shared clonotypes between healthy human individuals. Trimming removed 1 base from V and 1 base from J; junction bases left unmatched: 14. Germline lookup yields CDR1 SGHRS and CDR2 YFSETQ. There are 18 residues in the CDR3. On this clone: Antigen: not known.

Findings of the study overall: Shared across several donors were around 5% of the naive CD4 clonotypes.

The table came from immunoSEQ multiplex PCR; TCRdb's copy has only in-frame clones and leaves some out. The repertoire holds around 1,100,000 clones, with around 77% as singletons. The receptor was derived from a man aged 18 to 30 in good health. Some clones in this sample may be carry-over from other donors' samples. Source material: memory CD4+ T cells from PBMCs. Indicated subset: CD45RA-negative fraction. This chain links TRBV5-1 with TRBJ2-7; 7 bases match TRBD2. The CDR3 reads CASSLSSGYSAASYEQYF. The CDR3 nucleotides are TGCGCCAGCAGCTTGTCTAGCGGTTATAGTGCAGCATCCTACGAGCAGTACTTC.